The 29 T cell receptor beta chains below come from one sample, sequenced in a study of cytomegalovirus exposure and HLA in healthy donors. Libraries were prepared by immunoSEQ multiplex PCR; TCRdb keeps only in-frame clonotypes and omits some of them. Among about 75,000 clones, 85% were seen once, and the ten largest hold 2.5% to 3.5%. Sequencing was carried out using PBMCs. The receptors stem from a man in his thirties or forties in good health and CMV-seronegative.

The J gene is TRBJ2-1, the V gene TRBV9, with 7 positions matching TRBD2. The length of the CDR3 is 15 residues. Germline V gene lookup returns CDR1 SGDLS and CDR2 YYNGEE. After removal of 0 bases from V and 4 bases from J, the junction contained 4 bases not matched to a gene. The CDR3 here is CASSVGGSWYNEQFF. CDR3 coding DNA: TGTGCCAGCAGCGTAGGCGGGAGTTGGTACAATGAGCAGTTCTTC.

J is TRBJ2-7 and V is TRBV19; 8 bases are shared with TRBD1. V shed 5 bases and J 1 base; nucleotides not matched to a gene: 4. The CDR3 has 14 amino acids. The V gene's germline CDR1 is LNHDA and CDR2 SQIVND (reference sequence). CDR3 sequence reads: CASSGTGGSYEQYF. CDR3 DNA: TGTGCCAGTAGTGGGACAGGCGGTTCCTACGAGCAGTACTTC.

V and J are TRBV7-2 and TRBJ2-1, with D possibly being TRBD2 (5 bases). Trimming cost V 1 base and J 5 bases, with 12 bases left between them. This CDR3 is 15 amino acids long. Germline CDR1 SGHTA, CDR2 FQGNSA. CDR3 sequence reads: CASSLGLAANNEQFF. CDR3 sequence (DNA): TGTGCCAGCAGCTTAGGGCTAGCAGCGAACAATGAGCAGTTCTTC.

The chain couples TRBV7-9 to TRBJ2-5, with D unclear. The CDR3 has 12 amino acids. The germline V gene has CDR1 SEHNR and CDR2 FQNEAQ (reference sequence). V lost 4 bases and J 3 bases, leaving 6 bases between the germline ends. CDR3 region: CASSSNEETQYF. CDR3 bases: TGTGCCAGCAGCTCCAATGAAGAGACCCAGTACTTC.

V usage is TRBV5-1 and J usage is TRBJ1-1; 8 positions match TRBD1. This CDR3 region has 16 residues. Germline loops: CDR1 SGHRS, CDR2 YFSETQ. V shed 4 bases, J shed 11 bases, and the junction held 19 bases outside the gene matches. The CDR3 DNA reads as TGCGCCAGCAGCCCCGGACTTATATCGACAGGGGCCTGGGCTTTCTTT. Protein sequence: CASSPGLISTGAWAFF.

The chain couples TRBV7-2 to TRBJ1-4; D not resolved. V gave up 5 bases and J gave up 6 bases, with 13 bases separating them. The CDR3 covers 14 residues. Germline assignment: CDR1 SGHTA and CDR2 FQGNSA. The CDR3 DNA sequence: TGTGCCAGCAGCGCCCAGCCCCGGGATGAAAAACTGTTTTTT. Amino acid sequence: CASSAQPRDEKLFF.

This clone was detected once. The rearrangement joins TRBV28 to TRBJ2-7; possibly TRBD1 for D (6 bases). V was clipped by 0 bases and J by 2 bases, with 8 bases between them. The CDR3 is made up of 14 amino acids. Germline-derived CDR1 and CDR2 are MDHEN and SYDVKM. CDR3 region: CASSLWGAAYEQYF. The CDR3 DNA follows: TGTGCCAGCAGTTTATGGGGGGCAGCCTACGAGCAGTACTTC.

As for this clone: Additional DNA sequences in this sample encode the identical CDR3. The rearrangement links TRBV2 to TRBJ1-1, with 10 bases fitting TRBD1. CDR3 length equals 14 residues. J lost 1 base, V lost 6 bases, and 2 bases had no gene match. Looked up from germline, CDR1 is SNHLY and CDR2 is FYNNEI. DNA for the CDR3: TGTGCCAGCAGGGACAGGGGGGGGAACACTGAAGCTTTCTTT. It specifies CASRDRGGNTEAFF.

V and J are TRBV28 and TRBJ1-2; 8 nucleotides line up with TRBD1. This CDR3 has 20 amino acids. Germline V CDR1 and CDR2: MDHEN, SYDVKM. With V trimmed by 7 bases and J by 0 bases, 22 bases remained unmatched. CDR3 coding DNA: TGTGCCAGCACCCAGGACCAACTCGGGACAGGAATCTATACTAACTATGGCTACACCTTC. Amino acids: CASTQDQLGTGIYTNYGYTF.

The chain carries TRBV15 and TRBJ2-1, with TRBD1 matching 9 bases. V trimming: 5 bases; J trimming: 5 bases; junction bases outside the gene matches: 10. The CDR3 extends over 16 amino acids. CDR1 and CDR2 from the germline V gene are LNHNV and YYDKDF (reference sequence). The CDR3 coding sequence is TGTGCCACCAGCCGACCTCCCGGGACAGGGAACAATGAGCAGTTCTTC. Its protein is CATSRPPGTGNNEQFF.

The J gene is TRBJ2-5, the V gene TRBV6-1; D ambiguous. Trimming pared 5 bases from V and 5 bases from J, leaving 12 bases between. Germline V CDR1 and CDR2: MNHNS, SASEGT. This CDR3 is built from 13 residues. The CDR3 region is CASSRLKEETQYF. Here the CDR3 DNA reads TGTGCCAGCAGTCGACTTAAGGAGGAGACCCAGTACTTC.

This chain uses TRBV4-2 with TRBJ1-4, with D possibly TRBD1 on 6 matching bases. Germline CDR1 LGHNA, CDR2 YNFKEQ. V lost 2 bases and J lost 5, with 12 bases in between. The CDR3 is 15 residues long. The CDR3 DNA sequence: TGTGCCAGCAGCCAATCCAGGGGCGGGAATGAAAAACTGTTTTTT. Its translation: CASSQSRGGNEKLFF.

The chain uses TRBV19 and TRBJ1-2; 10 bases line up with TRBD1. Germline V gives CDR1 LNHDA, CDR2 SQIVND (reference sequence). The V and J ends lost 5 bases and 6 bases, in that order; junction bases with no gene match: 3. CDR3 length: 13 residues. CDR3 DNA: TGTGCCAGTAGTGACAGGGGGCCGGATGGCTACACCTTC. Protein: CASSDRGPDGYTF.

The chain has TRBV11-3 and TRBJ2-7, with D maybe TRBD2 (6 bases). In germline, CDR1 is SGHNT, CDR2 YENEEA. The V gene lost 4 bases and the J gene lost 3 bases, with 13 bases spanning the gap. The CDR3 covers 14 residues. CDR3: CASSSPGRNYEQYV. CDR3 coding DNA: TGTGCCAGCAGCTCCCCGGGGAGGAACTACGAGCAGTACGTC.

This chain joins TRBV18 and TRBJ2-3; 8 bases are shared with TRBD2. Germline assignment: CDR1 KGHSH and CDR2 LQKENI. Trimming removed 3 bases from V and 5 bases from J; junction bases left unmatched: 7. This CDR3 contains 15 residues. CDR3 in amino acids: CASSPTGGLGDTQYF. Here the CDR3 DNA reads TGTGCCAGCTCACCGACGGGGGGGCTAGGAGATACGCAGTATTTT.

The chain employs TRBV6-1 and TRBJ1-1; tentative D call: TRBD1 (5 bases). Germline assignment: CDR1 MNHNS and CDR2 SASEGT. The CDR3 runs to 13 residues. Trimming pared 2 bases from V and 8 bases from J, leaving 12 bases between. The CDR3 loop reads CASSELWGLEAFF. The CDR3 bases are TGTGCCAGCAGTGAACTCTGGGGCCTAGAAGCTTTCTTT.

The V and J genes are TRBV9 and TRBJ2-5; 11 bases agree with TRBD2. The CDR3 loop spans 17 amino acids. With 4 bases clipped from V and 5 bases from J, the junction kept 13 bases outside the gene matches. The germline V gene encodes CDR1 SGDLS and CDR2 YYNGEE. The CDR3 sequence is CASSLGLLAGEVETQYF. CDR3 in DNA: TGTGCCAGCAGCCTGGGCCTACTAGCGGGAGAGGTGGAGACCCAGTACTTC.

This clone was detected a few times. CDR3 sequence reads: CASSSGQLNTEAFF. The CDR3 DNA reads TGCGCCAGCAGCTCAGGACAGCTGAACACTGAAGCTTTCTTT. This chain joins TRBV5-1 and TRBJ1-1; possible D gene TRBD1, 6 bases. V gave up 3 bases and J gave up 0 bases, with 9 bases separating them. Per the germline V gene, CDR1 is SGHRS and CDR2 is YFSETQ. CDR3 length equals 14 residues.

This clone has a handful of counts. The chain has TRBV6-5 and TRBJ1-2; D possibly corresponds to TRBD1 (6 bases). Germline V CDR1 and CDR2: MNHEY, SVGAGI. The CDR3 sequence is 15 residues long. V was clipped by 6 bases and J by 7 bases, with 21 bases between them. The CDR3 sequence: CASSIGGGAVRGYTF. CDR3 DNA sequence: TGTGCCAGCAGCATCGGAGGGGGGGCGGTTCGTGGCTACACCTTC.

The chain couples TRBV7-9 to TRBJ1-2; D is undetermined. The CDR3 spans 13 residues. V was cut by 4 bases and J by 2 bases, with 8 bases left in between. Germline V gene data show CDR1 as SEHNR and CDR2 as FQNEAQ (reference sequence). DNA for the CDR3: TGTGCCAGCAGCTATCCGGGGAACTATGGCTACACCTTC. It codes for CASSYPGNYGYTF.

The J gene is TRBJ2-2, the V gene TRBV5-8, with a possible D match to TRBD1 (5 bases). The ends were cut back, 3 bases at V and 6 bases at J, with 18 bases in the middle. The CDR3 has 16 amino acids. Germline CDR1 is SGHTS and CDR2 is YDEGEE. The CDR3 nucleotides are TGTGCCAGCAGCTCGGAGTCGGCAGGGTGGGCCGGGGAGCTGTTTTTT. Translating gives CASSSESAGWAGELFF.

This clone was seen once. This chain links TRBV30 with TRBJ1-5, with a possible D match to TRBD1 (5 bases). From germline, CDR1 is GTSNPN and CDR2 SVGIG (reference sequence). This CDR3 contains 14 residues. The V gene lost 3 bases and the J gene lost 1 base, with 10 bases spanning the gap. The CDR3 DNA follows: TGTGCCTGGAGGGGGGAGGGAAGCAATCAGCCCCAGCATTTT. Encoded protein: CAWRGEGSNQPQHF.

As regards this clone: At one boundary the junction diverges from the germline segment, which might be a read error. The J gene is TRBJ2-6, the V gene TRBV7-7; a weak D match, TRBD1 (6 bases). Germline-derived CDR1 and CDR2 are SSHAT and FNYEAQ (reference sequence). There are 20 residues in the CDR3. The CDR3 reads CASSFFTNEGVNLGANVLTF. CDR3 nucleotides: TGTGCTAGCAGCTTTTTCACTAACGAGGGGGTCAACCTTGGGGCCAACGTCCTGACTTTC.

The rearrangement uses TRBV2 and TRBJ2-5; 8 bases align to TRBD2. Germline trimming cut 7 bases from V and 5 bases from J; bases unmatched to any gene: 12. Germline V lookup: CDR1 SNHLY, CDR2 FYNNEI. This CDR3 has 15 amino acids. In DNA form, the CDR3 reads TGTGCCAGCACTCCCTCCGTGGGACTAGACGAGACCCAGTACTTC. Its protein product is CASTPSVGLDETQYF. Using reference TRBV2 and TRBJ2-5 for the parts outside the CDR3, the full variable domain is EPEVTQTPSHQVTQMGQEVILRCVPISNHLYFYWYRQILGQKVEFLVSFYNNEISEKSEIFDDQFSVERPDGSNFTLKIRSTKLEDSAMYFCASTPSVGLDETQYFGPGTRLLVL.

The chain employs TRBV4-2 and TRBJ2-5; TRBD2 matches at 9 bases. Unmatched junction bases numbered 0, after V lost 0 bases and J lost 1 base. Looked up from germline, CDR1 is LGHNA and CDR2 is YNFKEQ. The CDR3 is 15 amino acids. For the CDR3, the DNA is TGTGCCAGCAGCCAAGAGCGGGGGGGCCAAGAGACCCAGTACTTC. Protein sequence: CASSQERGGQETQYF.

The rearrangement joins TRBV6-1 to TRBJ1-1; 7 bases agree with TRBD1. Per germline, CDR1 MNHNS and CDR2 SASEGT. V lost 8 bases and J lost 5; bases outside the gene matches: 8. The length of the CDR3 is 13 residues. The DNA of the CDR3 is TGTGCCAGCTCCCAGGGGGATTTAACTGAAGCTTTCTTT. It yields the protein CASSQGDLTEAFF.

The J gene is TRBJ1-5, the V gene TRBV13; 7 nucleotides match TRBD1. The junction had 12 bases not matched to a gene; V was cut back by 5 bases and J by 8 bases. The CDR3 extends over 15 amino acids. Germline V gene sequence: CDR1 PRHDT, CDR2 FYEKMQ (reference sequence). The CDR3, as DNA: TGTGCCAGCAGCCGTCGGGACAGTTTCGGGGAGCCCCAGCATTTT. Translated, it gives CASSRRDSFGEPQHF.

This clone was picked up a small number of times. The chain is built from TRBV4-1 and TRBJ1-1; D is uncertain. Germline CDR1 and CDR2: MGHRA and YSYEKL. The CDR3 has 13 residues. With 7 bases removed from V and 6 bases from J, the gap between germline ends came to 15 bases. CDR3 nucleotide sequence: TGCGCCAGCACCCCGTACGGGTTGTCTGAAGCTTTCTTT. Protein sequence: CASTPYGLSEAFF.

The chain has TRBV6-5 and TRBJ1-1; D is perhaps TRBD1 (6 bases). Germline V CDR1 and CDR2: MNHEY, SVGAGI. Trimming removed 5 bases at V and 9 bases at J, with 10 bases between. The CDR3 is made up of 11 amino acids. Written as DNA, the CDR3 is TGTGCCAGCAGTATAACAGGGAAAGCTTTCTTT. This gives the protein CASSITGKAFF.